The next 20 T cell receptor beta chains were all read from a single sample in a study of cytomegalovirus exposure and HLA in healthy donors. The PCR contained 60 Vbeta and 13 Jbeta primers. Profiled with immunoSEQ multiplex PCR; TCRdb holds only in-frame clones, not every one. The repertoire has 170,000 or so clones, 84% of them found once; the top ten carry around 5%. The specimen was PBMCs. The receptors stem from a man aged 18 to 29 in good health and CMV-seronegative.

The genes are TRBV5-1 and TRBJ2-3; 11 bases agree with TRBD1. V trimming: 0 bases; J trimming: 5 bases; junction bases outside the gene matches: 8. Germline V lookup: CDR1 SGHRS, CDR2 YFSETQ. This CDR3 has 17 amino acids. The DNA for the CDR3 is TGCGCCAGCAGCTTGGATAAGGACAGGGGGCTTAGAGATACGCAGTATTTT. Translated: CASSLDKDRGLRDTQYF. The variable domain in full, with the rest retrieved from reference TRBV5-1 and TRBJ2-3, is KAGVTQTPRYLIKTRGQQVTLSCSPISGHRSVSWYQQTPGQGLQFLFEYFSETQRNKGNFPGRFSGRQFSNSRSEMNVSTLELGDSALYLCASSLDKDRGLRDTQYFGPGTRLTVL.

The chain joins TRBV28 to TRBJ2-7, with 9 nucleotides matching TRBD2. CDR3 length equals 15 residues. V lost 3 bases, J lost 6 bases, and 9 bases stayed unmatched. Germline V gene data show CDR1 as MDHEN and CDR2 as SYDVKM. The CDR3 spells CASSFGGRAAAEQYF. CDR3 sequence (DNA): TGTGCCAGCAGTTTTGGCGGGAGGGCCGCCGCCGAGCAGTACTTC.

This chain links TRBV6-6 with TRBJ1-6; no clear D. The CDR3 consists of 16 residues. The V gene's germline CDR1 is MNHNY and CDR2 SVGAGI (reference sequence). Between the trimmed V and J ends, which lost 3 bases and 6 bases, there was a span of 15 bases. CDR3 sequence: CASSYGSVPLNSPLHF. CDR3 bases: TGTGCCAGCAGTTATGGCAGTGTCCCTCTTAATTCACCCCTCCACTTT.

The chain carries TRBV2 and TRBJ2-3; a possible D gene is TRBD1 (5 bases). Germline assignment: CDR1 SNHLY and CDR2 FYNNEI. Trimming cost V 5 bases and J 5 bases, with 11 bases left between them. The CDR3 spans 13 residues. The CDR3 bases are TGTGCCAGCAGTTTAGACAGTGAAGATACGCAGTATTTT. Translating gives CASSLDSEDTQYF.

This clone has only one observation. In nucleotides, the CDR3 is TGTGCCAGCAGATTCACCCCACGAGCCGGGGAGCTGTTTTTT. Its translation: CASRFTPRAGELFF. This chain connects TRBV7-2 to TRBJ2-2; D uncertain. The germline V and J ends were trimmed by 6 bases and 6 bases, with 14 bases remaining between them. CDR1 is SGHTA and CDR2 is FQGNSA in the germline V gene. CDR3 length: 14 residues.

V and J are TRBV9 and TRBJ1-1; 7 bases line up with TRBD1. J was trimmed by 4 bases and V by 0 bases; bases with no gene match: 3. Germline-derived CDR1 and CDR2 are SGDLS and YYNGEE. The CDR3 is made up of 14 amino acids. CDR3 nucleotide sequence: TGTGCCAGCAGCGTAGGACAGGGTTTCACTGAAGCTTTCTTT. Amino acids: CASSVGQGFTEAFF.

The CDR3 region is CAISGSAGSGIETQYF. CDR3 sequence (DNA): TGTGCCATCAGTGGATCGGCCGGGAGTGGAATAGAGACCCAGTACTTC. This chain uses TRBV10-3 with TRBJ2-5; possibly TRBD2 for D (6 bases). The CDR3 has 16 residues. V shed 4 bases and J shed 4 bases, with 19 bases lying between them. Germline values: CDR1 ENHRY, CDR2 SYGVKD.

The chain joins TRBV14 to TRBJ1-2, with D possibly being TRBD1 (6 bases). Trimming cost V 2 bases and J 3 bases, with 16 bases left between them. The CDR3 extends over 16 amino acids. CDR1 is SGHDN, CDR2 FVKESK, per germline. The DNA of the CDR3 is TGTGCCAGCAGCCAAACCGACAGGCCCCCCTACTATGGCTACACCTTC. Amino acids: CASSQTDRPPYYGYTF.

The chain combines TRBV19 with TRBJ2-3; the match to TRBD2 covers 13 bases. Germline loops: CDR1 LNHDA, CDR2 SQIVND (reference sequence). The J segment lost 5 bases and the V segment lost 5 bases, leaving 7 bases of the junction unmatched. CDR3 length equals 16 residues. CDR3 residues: CASSGAGTSGVDTQYF. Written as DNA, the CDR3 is TGTGCCAGTAGTGGCGCCGGGACTAGCGGGGTAGATACGCAGTATTTT.

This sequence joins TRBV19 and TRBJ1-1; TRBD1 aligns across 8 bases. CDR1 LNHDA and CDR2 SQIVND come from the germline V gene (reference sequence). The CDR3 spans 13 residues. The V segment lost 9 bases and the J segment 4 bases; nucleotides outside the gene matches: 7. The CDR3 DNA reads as TGTGCCAGCATACAGGGGGGATCCACTGAAGCTTTCTTT. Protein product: CASIQGGSTEAFF.

CDR3 in amino acids: CASSRGGSEQYF. The DNA of the CDR3 is TGTGCCAGCAGCAGGGGGGGCTCCGAGCAGTACTTC. This sequence joins TRBV11-2 and TRBJ2-7; possibly TRBD2 for D (7 bases). Germline-derived CDR1 and CDR2 are SGHAT and FQNNGV. Trimming removed 5 bases from V and 6 bases from J, with 11 bases in between. This CDR3 is built from 12 residues.

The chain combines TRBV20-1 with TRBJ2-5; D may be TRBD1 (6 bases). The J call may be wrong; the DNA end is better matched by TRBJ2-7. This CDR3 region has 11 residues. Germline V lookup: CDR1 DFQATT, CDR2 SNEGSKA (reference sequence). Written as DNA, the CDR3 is TGCAGTGCTTCACAGGGATACGAGCAGTACTTC. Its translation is CSASQGYEQYF.

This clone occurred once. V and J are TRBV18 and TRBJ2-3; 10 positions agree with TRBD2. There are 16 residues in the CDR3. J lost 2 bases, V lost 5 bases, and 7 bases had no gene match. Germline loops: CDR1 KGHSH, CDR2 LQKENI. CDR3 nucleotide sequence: TGTGCCAGCTCATCTTTAGCGGGGGGCCTCACAGATACGCAGTATTTT. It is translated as CASSSLAGGLTDTQYF. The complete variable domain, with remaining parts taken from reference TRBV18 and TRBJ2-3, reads NAGVMQNPRHLVRRRGQEARLRCSPMKGHSHVYWYRQLPEEGLKFMVYLQKENIIDESGMPKERFSAEFPKEGPSILRIQQVVRGDSAAYFCASSSLAGGLTDTQYFGPGTRLTVL.

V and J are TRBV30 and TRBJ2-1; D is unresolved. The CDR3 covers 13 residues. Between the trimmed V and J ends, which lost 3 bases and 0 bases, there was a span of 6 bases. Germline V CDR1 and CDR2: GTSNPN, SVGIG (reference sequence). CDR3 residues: CAWRISSYNEQFF. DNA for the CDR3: TGTGCCTGGAGGATTAGCTCCTACAATGAGCAGTTCTTC.

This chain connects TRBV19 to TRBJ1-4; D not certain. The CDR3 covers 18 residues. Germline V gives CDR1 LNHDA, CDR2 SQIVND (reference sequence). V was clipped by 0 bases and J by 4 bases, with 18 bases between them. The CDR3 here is CASSIDRVAGLNNEKLFF. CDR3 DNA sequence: TGTGCCAGTAGTATAGACCGGGTAGCGGGTTTGAATAATGAAAAACTGTTTTTT.

Here the CDR3 reads CASSKPTGWGNQPQHF. The CDR3 bases are TGTGCCAGCAGCAAACCCACAGGGTGGGGCAATCAGCCCCAGCATTTT. The V gene is TRBV21-1, the J gene TRBJ1-5; no check of the table's D call, TRBD1, against the DNA was made. TRBV21-1 counts as a pseudogene. This CDR3 region has 16 residues.

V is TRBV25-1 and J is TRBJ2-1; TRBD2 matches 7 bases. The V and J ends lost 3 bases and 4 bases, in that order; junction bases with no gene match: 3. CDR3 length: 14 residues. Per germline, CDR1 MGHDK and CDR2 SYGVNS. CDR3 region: CASSEAGEYNEQFF. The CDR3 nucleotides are TGTGCCAGCAGTGAGGCGGGAGAGTACAATGAGCAGTTCTTC.

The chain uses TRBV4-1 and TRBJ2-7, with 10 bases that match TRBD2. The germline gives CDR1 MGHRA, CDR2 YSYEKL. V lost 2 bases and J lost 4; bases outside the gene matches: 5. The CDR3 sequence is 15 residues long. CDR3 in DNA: TGCGCCAGCAGCCAACTCCTAGCGGGAGCATACGAGCAGTACTTC. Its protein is CASSQLLAGAYEQYF.

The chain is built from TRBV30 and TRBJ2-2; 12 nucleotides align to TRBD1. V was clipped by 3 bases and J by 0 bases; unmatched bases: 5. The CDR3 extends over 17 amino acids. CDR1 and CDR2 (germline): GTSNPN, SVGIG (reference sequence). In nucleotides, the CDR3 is TGTGCCTGGAGCGGGGACAGGGGGCTTTCGAACACCGGGGAGCTGTTTTTT. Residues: CAWSGDRGLSNTGELFF.

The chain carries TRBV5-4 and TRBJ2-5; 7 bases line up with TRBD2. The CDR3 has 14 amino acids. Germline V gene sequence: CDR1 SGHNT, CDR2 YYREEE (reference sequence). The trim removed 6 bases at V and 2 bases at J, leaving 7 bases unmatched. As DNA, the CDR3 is TGTGCCAGCAAATTGGGACTAAATCAAGAGACCCAGTACTTC. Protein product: CASKLGLNQETQYF.